This TCR beta chain emerged from a study of blood T cell repertoires in COVID-19. Study-wide background: Samples of COVID-19 (acute and convalescent) were obtained from the United States, Italy and Spain. The cDNA or gDNA used as material had been derived from T cells, B-cell-depleted T cells, or PBMCs.

Germline CDR1 LNHDA, CDR2 SQIVND (reference sequence). V was trimmed by 3 bases and J by 6 bases, leaving 12 bases between them. The CDR3 is 14 amino acids. In the original workflow: Reference gene primer amplification in the assay estimated nucleated cell counts. Assay used: immunoSEQ multiplex PCR; TCRdb lists only in-frame clones, some missing. V and J calls and clone size are as listed in that table; D and trimming were resolved from the DNA. This sample has roughly 200,000 clones, with over 60% found just once. This clonotype was obtained from a woman in her sixties or seventies with acute or convalescent COVID-19. Sequenced: peripheral blood. V gene TRBV19 combines with J gene TRBJ2-4, with D tentatively TRBD1 (6 bases). The CDR3 sequence: CASSIGQGLNIQYF. DNA of the CDR3: TGTGCCAGTAGTATTGGGCAGGGGTTAAACATTCAGTACTTC.